The 4 T cell receptor beta chains below all came from one sample that was sequenced in a study of blood T cell repertoires in COVID-19. TCRdb keeps only in-frame clones here, not all; method: immunoSEQ multiplex PCR. Of 60,000 to 80,000 clones listed, approximately 90% are singletons. The material sequenced was peripheral blood. These receptors were taken from a woman aged 70-85 years with acute or convalescent COVID-19.

This clone showed up just a few times. The chain carries TRBV27 and TRBJ2-1; TRBD2 matches at 12 bases. Germline assignment: CDR1 MNHEY and CDR2 SMNVEV (reference sequence). The CDR3 contains 15 residues. Trimming at V came to 6 bases and at J to 7 bases, leaving 7 bases not matched to a gene. CDR3 residues: CASRTLAGGRNEQFF. The CDR3 bases are TGTGCCAGCAGAACACTAGCGGGAGGAAGGAATGAGCAGTTCTTC.

The chain uses TRBV6-2 or TRBV6-3 and TRBJ2-7; no reliable D call. The CDR3 spans 14 residues. Trimming stripped 2 bases from V and 5 bases from J, with 13 bases between. CDR1 is MNHEY, CDR2 SVGEGT, per germline. DNA of the CDR3: TGTGCCAGCAGTTACCGGGTGGTGAAAAACGAGCAGTACTTC. This gives the protein CASSYRVVKNEQYF.

This chain joins TRBV27 and TRBJ2-6; TRBD2 might be the D (6 bases). Germline lookup yields CDR1 MNHEY and CDR2 SMNVEV (reference sequence). The CDR3 totals 16 residues. Trimming left V 7 bases short and J 4 bases short, with 17 bases between. The CDR3 region is CASKLWGGAGANVLTF. Written as DNA, the CDR3 is TGTGCCAGCAAGTTGTGGGGAGGCGCAGGGGCCAACGTCCTGACTTTC.

This clone has a handful of counts. The V gene is TRBV5-1, the J gene TRBJ1-1, with TRBD1 identical over 7 bases. Germline lookup yields CDR1 SGHRS and CDR2 YFSETQ. V dropped 4 bases and J dropped 0; count of bases not matched to a gene: 6. CDR3 length: 15 amino acids. The CDR3 coding sequence is TGCGCCAGCAGCGCGCGACAGGGTATGAACACTGAAGCTTTCTTT. This translates into CASSARQGMNTEAFF.